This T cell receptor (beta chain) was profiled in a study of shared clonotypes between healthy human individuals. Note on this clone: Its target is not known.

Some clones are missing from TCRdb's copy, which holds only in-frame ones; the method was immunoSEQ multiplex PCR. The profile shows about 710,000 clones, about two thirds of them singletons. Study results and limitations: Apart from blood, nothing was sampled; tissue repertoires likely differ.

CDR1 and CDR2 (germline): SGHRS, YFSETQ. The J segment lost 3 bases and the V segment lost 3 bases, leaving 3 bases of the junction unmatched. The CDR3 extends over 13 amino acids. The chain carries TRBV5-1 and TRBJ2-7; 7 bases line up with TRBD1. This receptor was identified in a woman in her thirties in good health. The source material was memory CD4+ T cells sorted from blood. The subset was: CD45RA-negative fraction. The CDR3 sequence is CASSYDRVYEQYF. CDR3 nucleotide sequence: TGCGCCAGCAGCTACGACAGGGTCTACGAGCAGTACTTC. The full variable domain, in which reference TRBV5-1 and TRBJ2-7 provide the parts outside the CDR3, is KAGVTQTPRYLIKTRGQQVTLSCSPISGHRSVSWYQQTPGQGLQFLFEYFSETQRNKGNFPGRFSGRQFSNSRSEMNVSTLELGDSALYLCASSYDRVYEQYFGPGTRLTVT.